These T cell receptor beta chains were read from a single sample in a study of T-cell reconstitution after alpha-beta-depleted transplantation in children. From the PCR reads, TCRdb called clonotypes with MiXCR, one entry per CDR3 protein. Of fewer than 350,000 distinct CDR3 sequences in the sample, over 7.5% were seen once. The material was peripheral blood, obtained 360 days after TCRalphabeta/CD19-depleted stem cell transplant. The receptor set was obtained from a female patient between 2 and 15 years old who had a stem cell transplant for Fanconi anemia, so the T cells may come from the graft donor. CDR3s include the opening cysteine and the closing phenylalanine or tryptophan. The D gene is left open where the match is weak. Only some rows state a clone size, as once, few, many or a class for expanded clones.

length,D,size,V,J,CDR3,DNA
17,.,.,TRBV4-2,TRBJ2-5,CASSQEENWQMQETQYF,TGTGCCAGCAGCCAAGAAGAGAATTGGCAGATGCAAGAGACCCAGTACTTC
14,.,many,TRBV6-1,TRBJ2-7,CASRRRDGSYEQYF,TGTGCCAGCAGGCGGCGGGACGGGTCCTACGAGCAGTACTTC
15,.,few,TRBV7-8,TRBJ1-6,CASSLYVRIDSPLHF,TGTGCCAGCAGCTTATATGTCAGAATAGATTCACCCCTCCACTTT
12,.,.,TRBV18,TRBJ2-5,CASSQREETQYF,TGTGCCAGCTCACAACGGGAGGAGACCCAGTACTTC
13,.,many,TRBV12-3/TRBV12-4,TRBJ2-1,CASTLVTSGRQFF,TGTGCCAGCACCCTTGTCACCTCTGGAAGGCAGTTCTTC
12,.,many,TRBV7-2,TRBJ2-2,CAGPWVTGELFF,TGTGCCGGCCCCTGGGTCACCGGGGAGCTGTTTTTT
12,.,many,TRBV20-1,TRBJ1-2,CSARIRRYGYTF,TGCAGTGCTAGAATCCGCCGCTATGGCTACACCTTC
14,TRBD1,few,TRBV20-1,TRBJ1-5,CSAHRGQSHQPQHF,TGCAGTGCTCACAGGGGACAGAGTCATCAGCCCCAGCATTTT
14,.,few,TRBV11-2,TRBJ2-7,CASSLRTLSYEQYF,TGTGCCAGCAGCCTAAGGACACTTTCCTACGAGCAGTACTTC
15,.,many,TRBV5-1,TRBJ2-2,CASSLAVSNTGELFF,TGCGCCAGCAGCTTGGCCGTCAGTAACACCGGGGAGCTGTTTTTT
14,.,few,TRBV14,TRBJ1-2,CASSHNRALYGYTF,TGTGCCAGCAGCCATAACAGGGCCCTTTATGGCTACACCTTC
13,.,once,TRBV30,TRBJ2-1,CAWSYGSPNEQFF,TGTGCCTGGAGTTATGGGTCTCCAAATGAGCAGTTCTTC
18,TRBD2,.,TRBV28,TRBJ2-3,CASSLPILLAGSTDTQYF,TGTGCCAGCAGTTTACCGATCTTGCTAGCGGGGTCCACAGATACGCAGTATTTT
14,TRBD1,many,TRBV28,TRBJ2-7,CASRTGVVGYEQYF,TGTGCCAGCAGAACAGGGGTTGTGGGCTACGAGCAGTACTTC
14,.,many,TRBV29-1,TRBJ2-1,CSAKTSRSYNEQFF,TGCAGCGCCAAGACTAGTCGTTCCTACAATGAGCAGTTCTTC
14,.,many,TRBV5-5,TRBJ2-3,CASSLEISTDTQYF,TGTGCCAGCAGCTTGGAGATCAGCACAGATACGCAGTATTTT
16,.,.,TRBV2,TRBJ2-3,CASMYGDDLNPNTQYF,TGTGCCAGCATGTACGGGGATGACCTAAACCCTAATACGCAGTATTTT
15,TRBD1,.,TRBV5-8,TRBJ2-5,CASSLGTGGQETQYF,TGTGCCAGCAGCTTAGGGACAGGGGGCCAAGAGACCCAGTACTTC
15,TRBD2,few,TRBV2,TRBJ2-3,CASRRGGPYTDTQYF,TGTGCCAGCAGACGCGGGGGGCCCTACACAGATACGCAGTATTTT
14,TRBD1,.,TRBV6-1,TRBJ2-3,CASRDRGQTDTQYF,TGTGCCAGCAGGGACAGGGGGCAAACAGATACGCAGTATTTT
15,.,.,TRBV3-1,TRBJ1-3,CASCHLPGGRNTIYF,TGTGCCAGCTGCCACTTGCCCGGAGGCAGAAACACCATATATTTT
15,.,many,TRBV4-1,TRBJ2-1,CASSQDPTAYNEQFF,TGCGCCAGCAGCCAAGATCCGACAGCGTACAATGAGCAGTTCTTC
17,TRBD2,.,TRBV28,TRBJ2-2,CASSFRGGAMGTGELFF,TGTGCCAGCAGTTTTCGCGGGGGGGCGATGGGCACCGGGGAGCTGTTTTTT
17,TRBD2,many,TRBV20-1,TRBJ2-1,CSARLAGGPSSYNEQFF,TGCAGTGCTAGACTAGCGGGGGGACCGAGCTCCTACAATGAGCAGTTCTTC
14,TRBD1,many,TRBV5-1,TRBJ1-1,CASSNGQGRTEAFF,TGCGCCAGCAGCAATGGACAGGGCCGCACTGAAGCTTTCTTT
14,TRBD1,few,TRBV6-1,TRBJ2-3,CASNDRGSTDTQYF,TGTGCCAGCAACGACAGGGGGAGCACAGATACGCAGTATTTT
13,.,many,TRBV5-1,TRBJ1-1,CASSLVPEFEAFF,TGCGCCAGCAGCTTAGTCCCGGAGTTTGAAGCTTTCTTT
15,.,.,TRBV20-1,TRBJ2-7,CSAPVGHLRTGEQYF,TGCAGTGCCCCGGTGGGACACTTGAGGACCGGCGAGCAGTACTTC
15,.,many,TRBV5-1,TRBJ2-1,CASSLGRDPYNEQFF,TGCGCCAGCAGCTTGGGCCGGGACCCGTACAATGAGCAGTTCTTC
15,.,many,TRBV2,TRBJ1-5,CASSRGGEGNQPQHF,TGTGCCAGCAGTAGGGGAGGGGAAGGCAATCAGCCCCAGCATTTT
16,TRBD2,.,TRBV7-9,TRBJ2-7,CASSSRTSGKNYEQYF,TGTGCCAGCAGCTCCCGGACTAGCGGGAAAAACTACGAGCAGTACTTC
15,.,once,TRBV6-1,TRBJ1-1,CASNPGPGWGTEAFF,TGTGCCAGCAATCCGGGCCCCGGGTGGGGAACTGAAGCTTTCTTT
14,.,many,TRBV7-2,TRBJ1-1,CASIQFRGNTEAFF,TGTGCCAGCATCCAATTCAGGGGGAACACTGAAGCTTTCTTT
15,.,.,TRBV7-3,TRBJ2-7,CASSLAPGLLYEQYF,TGTGCCAGCAGCTTAGCCCCGGGACTGCTTTACGAGCAGTACTTC
15,.,many,TRBV2,TRBJ2-1,CASKGQGPSYNEQFF,TGTGCCAGCAAGGGTCAGGGACCCTCCTACAATGAGCAGTTCTTC
15,.,many,TRBV12-3/TRBV12-4,TRBJ1-4,CASSYDNSRGEKLFF,TGTGCCAGCAGTTATGACAACTCCCGGGGGGAAAAACTGTTTTTT
13,TRBD1,many,TRBV29-1,TRBJ1-2,CSVDWTGLSGYTF,TGCAGCGTTGACTGGACAGGGCTTAGTGGCTACACCTTC
15,TRBD2,few,TRBV5-6,TRBJ2-5,CASSLAGLAEETQYF,TGTGCCAGCAGCTTGGCGGGACTAGCGGAAGAGACCCAGTACTTC
15,TRBD2,few,TRBV20-1,TRBJ2-1,CSARDYFGGEDEQFF,TGCAGTGCTAGAGATTACTTCGGGGGGGAGGATGAGCAGTTCTTC
16,.,many,TRBV5-4,TRBJ2-1,CASSSPPLSSYNEQFF,TGTGCCAGCAGCTCCCCCCCCCTTAGCTCCTACAATGAGCAGTTCTTC
13,.,many,TRBV20-1,TRBJ2-3,CSARRIVTDTQYF,TGCAGTGCTAGACGAATTGTCACAGATACGCAGTATTTT
17,.,many,TRBV28,TRBJ1-3,CASSLTTDSLSGNTIYF,TGTGCCAGCAGTTTGACTACGGACTCCCTATCTGGAAACACCATATATTTT
11,.,many,TRBV28,TRBJ1-1,CASSLKTQAFF,TGTGCCAGCAGTTTAAAGACCCAAGCTTTCTTT
14,TRBD2,many,TRBV20-1,TRBJ2-1,CSARRSGGEDEQFF,TGCAGTGCTAGAAGGAGCGGGGGGGAGGATGAGCAGTTCTTC
15,.,.,TRBV4-2,TRBJ1-5,CASSQEVGTRQPQHF,TGTGCCAGCAGCCAAGAAGTAGGGACACGTCAGCCCCAGCATTTT
15,.,few,TRBV6-1,TRBJ1-1,CASSGGDHFGTEAFF,TGTGCCAGCAGTGGAGGCGACCATTTCGGAACTGAAGCTTTCTTT
19,.,.,TRBV3-1,TRBJ2-3,CASSLLVSSEVYSTDTQYF,TGTGCCAGCAGCCTATTGGTCTCGTCGGAGGTATACAGCACAGATACGCAGTATTTT
14,.,many,TRBV5-1,TRBJ1-5,CASSLNGGNQPQHF,TGCGCCAGCAGCTTGAATGGGGGCAATCAGCCCCAGCATTTT
16,.,few,TRBV27,TRBJ2-4,CASSFAGTIAKNIQYF,TGTGCCAGCAGTTTCGCCGGGACCATAGCCAAAAACATTCAGTACTTC
17,TRBD1,few,TRBV12-3/TRBV12-4,TRBJ2-1,CASSDRVGIRSYNEQFF,TGTGCCAGCAGCGACAGGGTGGGTATTCGCTCCTACAATGAGCAGTTCTTC